The 29 T cell receptor beta chains reported below all come from one sample, sequenced in a study of cytomegalovirus exposure and HLA in healthy donors. The PCR contained 60 Vbeta and 13 Jbeta primers. Assay: immunoSEQ multiplex PCR; the TCRdb copy retains only in-frame clones and omits some. The sample totals just over 150,000 clones; its top ten clones hold over 1%. Sample: PBMCs. These TCRs come from a woman aged 60 to 75 in good health and CMV-seronegative.

This chain uses TRBV19 with TRBJ2-2, with D hard to call. The CDR3 is 14 residues long. Germline CDR1 is LNHDA and CDR2 is SQIVND (reference sequence). The V end lost 5 bases, the J end lost 0 bases, and 7 bases lay between the germline ends. The CDR3 coding sequence is TGTGCCAGTAGTCTTCAGGCGAACACCGGGGAGCTGTTTTTT. Translated: CASSLQANTGELFF.

The chain is built from TRBV5-4 and TRBJ2-3; TRBD2 matches at 9 bases. V lost 3 bases, J lost 2 bases, and 7 bases stayed unmatched. In germline, CDR1 is SGHNT, CDR2 YYREEE (reference sequence). This CDR3 comprises 16 residues. The CDR3 sequence is CASSSVVAGATDTQYF. The DNA of the CDR3 is TGTGCCAGCAGCTCCGTGGTAGCGGGAGCCACAGATACGCAGTATTTT.

The CDR3 coding sequence is TGTGCCAGTAGACAATTTAGCAATCAGCCCCAGCATTTT. This gives the protein CASRQFSNQPQHF. The V call is TRBV6-5, the J call TRBJ1-5; D not certain. Trimming stripped 9 bases from V and 0 bases from J, with 9 bases between. Germline V CDR1 and CDR2: MNHEY, SVGAGI. The CDR3 length is 13 residues.

The J gene is TRBJ1-2, the V gene TRBV5-4, with D hard to call. Germline loops: CDR1 SGHNT, CDR2 YYREEE (reference sequence). The CDR3 is 13 amino acids. Trimming removed 1 base from V and 2 bases from J, with 6 bases in between. The CDR3: CASSLTENYGYTF. The DNA for the CDR3 is TGTGCCAGCAGCTTGACAGAAAACTATGGCTACACCTTC.

The chain employs TRBV5-6 and TRBJ2-1; 7 bases agree with TRBD1. Germline V gives CDR1 SGHDT, CDR2 YYEEEE. CDR3 size: 12 residues. Trimming at V came to 2 bases and at J to 12 bases, leaving 5 bases not matched to a gene. CDR3 region: CASSFEGQRQFF. The DNA of the CDR3 is TGTGCCAGCAGCTTTGAGGGACAGAGGCAGTTCTTC.

The chain joins TRBV7-3 to TRBJ2-6; the D gene is possibly TRBD1 (6 bases). V was clipped by 5 bases and J by 0 bases, with 14 bases between them. The germline gives CDR1 SGHTA, CDR2 FQGTGA. This CDR3 has 17 residues. Here the CDR3 reads CASSQGLRGSGANVLTF. Here the CDR3 DNA reads TGTGCCAGCAGCCAGGGGTTGAGGGGCTCTGGGGCCAACGTCCTGACTTTC.

V is TRBV28 and J is TRBJ1-5; 9 nucleotides agree with TRBD1. Looked up from germline, CDR1 is MDHEN and CDR2 is SYDVKM. CDR3 length: 14 residues. The ends lost 5 bases at V and 14 bases at J; junction bases unmatched: 13. The CDR3 spells CASSLQGANSKKHF. The CDR3 nucleotides are TGTGCCAGCAGTCTACAGGGGGCGAATTCGAAAAAGCATTTT.

CDR3 sequence (DNA): TGTGCCAGCAGCCCAACGACTAGCGAAGCAGATACGCAGTATTTT. This sequence encodes CASSPTTSEADTQYF. V gene TRBV5-4 combines with J gene TRBJ2-3, with 8 bases that match TRBD2. CDR1 and CDR2 from the germline V gene are SGHNT and YYREEE (reference sequence). V lost 4 bases and J lost 4; bases outside the gene matches: 8. The CDR3 contains 15 residues.

The gene calls are TRBV19 and TRBJ2-5; the D gene is possibly TRBD1 (5 bases). The CDR3 length is 15 residues. Per the germline V gene, CDR1 is LNHDA and CDR2 is SQIVND (reference sequence). V was pared by 6 bases and J by 3 bases, with 17 bases between. The CDR3 reads CASRSGHFREETQYF. The DNA for the CDR3 is TGTGCCAGTAGATCAGGACACTTTAGGGAAGAGACCCAGTACTTC.

The CDR3, as DNA: TGCGCCAGCAGCCCCCTCCCGACAGGAACTAGCTACGAGCAGTACTTC. It translates to CASSPLPTGTSYEQYF. The V gene is TRBV5-1, the J gene TRBJ2-7; D is perhaps TRBD1 (6 bases). The CDR3 contains 16 residues. V lost 4 bases to trimming and J lost 3 bases, with 20 bases between them. The germline gives CDR1 SGHRS, CDR2 YFSETQ. The whole variable domain, filled in from reference TRBV5-1 and TRBJ2-7, reads KAGVTQTPRYLIKTRGQQVTLSCSPISGHRSVSWYQQTPGQGLQFLFEYFSETQRNKGNFPGRFSGRQFSNSRSEMNVSTLELGDSALYLCASSPLPTGTSYEQYFGPGTRLTVT.

This chain joins TRBV29-1 and TRBJ2-2, with a tentative D call TRBD1 (5 bases). The V end was cut by 5 bases, the J end by 1 base, with 14 bases between. The CDR3 has 15 residues. Germline V gives CDR1 SQVTM, CDR2 ANQGSEA. For the CDR3, the DNA is TGCAGCGTTTGGTTTCGCCAGGGGAACACCGGGGAGCTGTTTTTT. Its protein is CSVWFRQGNTGELFF.

V gene TRBV5-1 combines with J gene TRBJ2-3, with 11 bases that match TRBD2. The CDR3 consists of 17 residues. V was clipped by 0 bases and J by 5 bases; unmatched bases: 8. Germline V lookup: CDR1 SGHRS, CDR2 YFSETQ. DNA of the CDR3: TGCGCCAGCAGCTTGGGGGCCCTAGCGGGGGGATTAGATACGCAGTATTTT. It specifies CASSLGALAGGLDTQYF.

The genes are TRBV7-2 and TRBJ1-2; tentatively, D is TRBD1 (5 bases). The CDR3 is 14 residues long. V was cut by 5 bases and J by 2 bases, with 12 bases left in between. Germline CDR1 SGHTA, CDR2 FQGNSA. The CDR3 reads CASSLLAGNYGYTF. The CDR3, as DNA: TGTGCCAGCAGCCTACTCGCAGGGAACTATGGCTACACCTTC.

The rearrangement uses TRBV7-3 and TRBJ2-3; 8 bases line up with TRBD2. From germline, CDR1 is SGHTA and CDR2 FQGTGA. The CDR3 has 15 amino acids. V gave up 5 bases and J gave up 3 bases; unmatched junction bases: 7. The CDR3 is CASSAGGGPTDTQYF. DNA of the CDR3: TGTGCCAGCAGCGCCGGGGGGGGACCGACAGATACGCAGTATTTT. The full variable domain, with the rest looked up from reference TRBV7-3 and TRBJ2-3, is GAGVSQTPSNKVTEKGKYVELRCDPISGHTALYWYRQSLGQGPEFLIYFQGTGAADDSGLPNDRFFAVRPEGSVSTLKIQRTERGDSAVYLCASSAGGGPTDTQYFGPGTRLTVL.

This rearrangement joins TRBV7-9 to TRBJ2-3; 7 positions match TRBD2. Unmatched junction bases numbered 5, after V lost 5 bases and J lost 3 bases. The CDR3 runs 14 residues. The germline V gene encodes CDR1 SEHNR and CDR2 FQNEAQ (reference sequence). CDR3 region: CASSPSGATDTQYF. The CDR3 nucleotides are TGTGCCAGCAGCCCAAGCGGGGCTACAGATACGCAGTATTTT.

Here the CDR3 reads CASSVGQWLNTEAFF. CDR3 in DNA: TGTGCCAGCAGCGTAGGGCAGTGGTTGAACACTGAAGCTTTCTTT. J is TRBJ1-1 and V is TRBV9; no reliable D call. This CDR3 is built from 15 residues. Trimming removed 0 bases from V and 0 bases from J, with 9 bases in between. Germline assignment: CDR1 SGDLS and CDR2 YYNGEE.

The chain is built from TRBV6-6 and TRBJ1-2; D is undetermined. V was shortened by 6 bases and J by 8 bases, with 16 bases between the two germline ends. This CDR3 has 13 residues. CDR1 is MNHNY and CDR2 is SVGAGI in the germline V gene (reference sequence). DNA for the CDR3: TGTGCCAGCAGCCCTCGGGTTTTTACGGGCTACACCTTC. Its protein is CASSPRVFTGYTF.

The chain uses TRBV7-2 and TRBJ2-6, with D unresolved. The V end was cut by 3 bases, the J end by 0 bases, with 6 bases between. The CDR3 has 15 residues. Germline V gene lookup returns CDR1 SGHTA and CDR2 FQGNSA. The CDR3 protein is CASSFRNSGANVLTF. The CDR3 nucleotides read TGTGCCAGCAGCTTCAGAAACTCTGGGGCCAACGTCCTGACTTTC.

The rearrangement links TRBV5-1 to TRBJ2-2; TRBD2 aligns across 7 bases. V dropped 4 bases and J dropped 4; count of bases not matched to a gene: 10. Germline V lookup: CDR1 SGHRS, CDR2 YFSETQ. CDR3 length: 16 residues. The CDR3 coding sequence is TGCGCCAGCAGCCCCCTCGCGGGAGTGAGCACCGGGGAGCTGTTTTTT. Its translation: CASSPLAGVSTGELFF.

The DNA of the CDR3 is TGCGCCAGCAGCCAGACCGGACTCCCGGGCGACTCTAACAATGAGCAGTTCTTC. Translating it yields CASSQTGLPGDSNNEQFF. This chain joins TRBV5-1 and TRBJ2-1; D may be TRBD2 (5 bases). Per the germline V gene, CDR1 is SGHRS and CDR2 is YFSETQ. This CDR3 has 18 residues. Trimming removed 4 bases from V and 5 bases from J, with 25 bases in between.

V and J are TRBV4-1 and TRBJ2-1; 14 nucleotides match TRBD2. Germline values: CDR1 MGHRA, CDR2 YSYEKL. The CDR3 is made up of 16 amino acids. With V trimmed by 4 bases and J by 7 bases, 6 bases remained unmatched. CDR3 sequence reads: CASSPWTSGGRNEQFF. The CDR3 nucleotides read TGCGCCAGCAGCCCATGGACTAGCGGGGGGCGAAATGAGCAGTTCTTC.

This chain connects TRBV4-1 to TRBJ2-5; no clear D gene. The CDR3 covers 17 residues. Germline values: CDR1 MGHRA, CDR2 YSYEKL. Between the trimmed V and J ends, which lost 0 bases and 5 bases, there was a span of 19 bases. The CDR3 DNA sequence: TGCGCCAGCAGCCAAGAGCCTAGTTCGCAGCTGCGGGAGACCCAGTACTTC. Encoded protein: CASSQEPSSQLRETQYF.

The chain joins TRBV2 to TRBJ1-2; 9 bases agree with TRBD1. Germline CDR1 reads SNHLY; CDR2 reads FYNNEI. Trimming took 6 bases from V and 4 from J; bases not matched to a gene: 12. CDR3 length: 16 residues. CDR3 DNA: TGTGCCAGCAGCCTTTATCCGGGACAGGGTTTCTATGGCTACACCTTC. Protein sequence: CASSLYPGQGFYGYTF.

V gene TRBV6-1 combines with J gene TRBJ2-7; D may be TRBD2 (7 bases). Trimming shortened V by 8 bases and J by 6 bases, and 20 bases separated the two germline ends. The CDR3 has 14 residues. Germline V gene sequence: CDR1 MNHNS, CDR2 SASEGT. CDR3 in DNA: TGTGCCAGCCATGACTTGGGGGGGCGAAGCGAGCAGTACTTC. This sequence encodes CASHDLGGRSEQYF.

This chain connects TRBV4-3 to TRBJ2-4; 8 nucleotides agree with TRBD2. The CDR3 extends over 15 amino acids. V trimming: 4 bases; J trimming: 5 bases; junction bases outside the gene matches: 7. CDR1 and CDR2 (germline): LGHNA, YSLEER. The CDR3 sequence: CASSPRGGAENIQYF. The CDR3 region has the DNA TGCGCCAGCAGCCCCCGGGGGGGAGCTGAAAACATTCAGTACTTC.

This rearrangement joins TRBV2 to TRBJ2-3; D is unclear. Trimming cost V 5 bases and J 1 base, with 10 bases left between them. The CDR3 spans 14 residues. Germline V CDR1 and CDR2: SNHLY, FYNNEI. DNA of the CDR3: TGTGCCAGCAGTCTTAACCGGGGCACAGATACGCAGTATTTT. The encoded protein is CASSLNRGTDTQYF.

V usage is TRBV19 and J usage is TRBJ1-6, with 8 bases identical to TRBD1. CDR3 length equals 19 residues. CDR1 is LNHDA and CDR2 is SQIVND in the germline V gene (reference sequence). Unmatched junction bases numbered 7, after V lost 0 bases and J lost 0 bases. CDR3 region: CASSIDRDRPSSYNSPLHF. The CDR3 DNA follows: TGTGCCAGTAGTATAGATCGGGACAGGCCGAGCTCCTATAATTCACCCCTCCACTTT.

This rearrangement joins TRBV27 to TRBJ2-1; D is uncertain. V lost 6 bases and J 1 base, leaving 10 bases between the germline ends. Germline V gene sequence: CDR1 MNHEY, CDR2 SMNVEV (reference sequence). This CDR3 comprises 14 residues. The CDR3: CASSQGGSYNEQFF. The CDR3, as DNA: TGTGCCAGCAGCCAAGGCGGATCCTACAATGAGCAGTTCTTC.

The V call is TRBV5-4, the J call TRBJ2-2; maybe TRBD2 (6 bases). The germline V gene encodes CDR1 SGHNT and CDR2 YYREEE (reference sequence). Between the trimmed V and J ends, which lost 0 bases and 0 bases, there was a span of 9 bases. The CDR3 covers 16 residues. CDR3 amino acids: CASSLDRGANTGELFF. In nucleotides, the CDR3 is TGTGCCAGCAGCTTGGATCGCGGGGCGAACACCGGGGAGCTGTTTTTT.